The next 13 T cell receptor beta chains were all read from a single sample in a study of cytotoxic CD8 clonotypes in ibrutinib-treated CLL. Using immunoSEQ multiplex PCR, the repertoire was profiled, and TCRdb retains in-frame clones only, with some absent. The sample yields 130,000 or so clones, around three quarters seen once. The sample here was PBMCs, taken after 12 months of ibrutinib treatment. These receptors were obtained from a human donor with chronic lymphocytic leukemia.

This chain links TRBV28 with TRBJ2-1, with 8 bases lining up with TRBD1. The CDR3 covers 13 residues. J lost 6 bases, V lost 7 bases, and 5 bases had no gene match. Per germline, CDR1 MDHEN and CDR2 SYDVKM. Here the CDR3 DNA reads TGTGCCAGCACTAGGACAGGGTTCAATGAGCAGTTCTTC. Translating it yields CASTRTGFNEQFF.

CDR3 loop: CASSKRAGQETQYF. In DNA, the CDR3 is TGTGCCAGCAGCAAAAGGGCAGGTCAAGAGACCCAGTACTTC. V usage is TRBV7-3 and J usage is TRBJ2-5, with D unresolved. V dropped 5 bases and J dropped 2 bases, with 12 bases sitting between them. CDR3 length: 14 amino acids. CDR1 and CDR2 (germline): SGHTA, FQGTGA.

The genes are TRBV28 and TRBJ2-3, with D perhaps matching TRBD1 (6 bases). V lost 7 bases and J lost 1, with 15 bases in between. CDR3 length: 15 amino acids. The germline V gene encodes CDR1 MDHEN and CDR2 SYDVKM. The CDR3 sequence is CASNLLGAGTDTQYF. The CDR3 bases are TGTGCCAGCAACCTATTGGGGGCCGGCACAGATACGCAGTATTTT.

The V call is TRBV6-5, the J call TRBJ2-7; D uncertain. The CDR3 spans 13 residues. Trimming removed 0 bases from V and 5 bases from J, with 8 bases in between. Germline CDR1 is MNHEY and CDR2 is SVGAGI. The CDR3 is CASSYSMVHEQYF. DNA of the CDR3: TGTGCCAGCAGTTACTCGATGGTCCACGAGCAGTACTTC.

This clone occurred a few times. The J gene is TRBJ1-1, the V gene TRBV28, with D unclear. Germline CDR1 MDHEN, CDR2 SYDVKM. V dropped 8 bases and J dropped 3 bases, with 7 bases sitting between them. This CDR3 is built from 11 residues. The CDR3 sequence: CASEGDTEAFF. The CDR3 DNA sequence: TGTGCCAGCGAGGGAGACACTGAAGCTTTCTTT.

This chain uses TRBV5-1 with TRBJ2-2; D tentatively reads TRBD1 or TRBD2 (5 bases each). In germline, CDR1 is SGHRS, CDR2 YFSETQ. V was trimmed by 2 bases and J by 3 bases, leaving 14 bases between them. There are 16 residues in the CDR3. The CDR3 nucleotides are TGCGCCAGCAGCTTAACCGGGGCCGCGGACACCGGGGAGCTGTTTTTT. It is translated as CASSLTGAADTGELFF. The whole variable domain, remainder taken from reference TRBV5-1 and TRBJ2-2, is KAGVTQTPRYLIKTRGQQVTLSCSPISGHRSVSWYQQTPGQGLQFLFEYFSETQRNKGNFPGRFSGRQFSNSRSEMNVSTLELGDSALYLCASSLTGAADTGELFFGEGSRLTVL.

This clone turned up a few times. The V and J genes are TRBV7-6 and TRBJ1-3; D is ambiguous. CDR1 SGHVS and CDR2 FNYEAQ come from the germline V gene. CDR3 length: 15 residues. Trimming pared 1 base from V and 3 bases from J, leaving 10 bases between. CDR3 sequence reads: CASSLGDGVGNTIYF. The CDR3 nucleotides are TGTGCCAGCAGCTTAGGCGACGGAGTTGGAAACACCATATATTTT.

V gene TRBV28 combines with J gene TRBJ1-6, with no clear D. V lost 3 bases and J 8 bases, leaving 11 bases between the germline ends. Germline V gene data show CDR1 as MDHEN and CDR2 as SYDVKM. The CDR3 runs to 14 residues. CDR3 loop: CASSFYLGYSPLHF. The CDR3 DNA follows: TGTGCCAGCAGTTTTTACCTGGGGTATTCACCCCTCCACTTT.

The rearrangement uses TRBV27 and TRBJ2-5; D possibly corresponds to TRBD2 (5 bases). Germline V gives CDR1 MNHEY, CDR2 SMNVEV (reference sequence). The CDR3 is 15 residues long. V was clipped by 8 bases and J by 4 bases, with 20 bases between them. The chain's CDR3 is CASAPRASAGETQYF. The CDR3, as DNA: TGTGCCAGCGCGCCCCGGGCCTCGGCGGGAGAGACCCAGTACTTC.

The chain uses TRBV6-6 and TRBJ1-3; 7 nucleotides line up with TRBD1. V was clipped by 10 bases and J by 1 base; unmatched bases: 10. The V gene's germline CDR1 is MNHNY and CDR2 SVGAGI (reference sequence). CDR3 length: 15 residues. CDR3: CATGTGDPSGNTIYF. In DNA, the CDR3 is TGTGCCACAGGAACAGGGGATCCTTCTGGAAACACCATATATTTT.

The V call is TRBV6-1, the J call TRBJ2-3, with D hard to call. Germline values: CDR1 MNHNS, CDR2 SASEGT. Trimming cost V 3 bases and J 2 bases, with 15 bases left between them. CDR3 size: 16 residues. The CDR3, as DNA: TGTGCCAGCAGTGAGTCCCCCGGTCCCTACACAGATACGCAGTATTTT. This gives the protein CASSESPGPYTDTQYF.

The chain recombines TRBV5-1 with TRBJ2-1; the D gene could be TRBD1 or TRBD2 (6 bases each). The germline V and J ends were trimmed by 4 bases and 8 bases, with 16 bases remaining between them. Germline CDR1 reads SGHRS; CDR2 reads YFSETQ. The CDR3 is 14 residues long. The CDR3 DNA follows: TGCGCCAGCAGCCCGGGACTGGGGGGCGATGAGCAGTTCTTC. It yields the protein CASSPGLGGDEQFF.

The chain employs TRBV11-2 and TRBJ2-2, with D maybe TRBD2 (5 bases). The ends were cut back, 6 bases at V and 4 bases at J, with 15 bases in the middle. From germline, CDR1 is SGHAT and CDR2 FQNNGV. The CDR3 extends over 15 amino acids. CDR3 coding DNA: TGTGCCAGCAGGGGCTCGTGGGCGGGCACCGGGGAGCTGTTTTTT. Encoded protein: CASRGSWAGTGELFF.